This TCR beta chain was retrieved from a study of cytomegalovirus exposure and HLA in healthy donors. It was with 60 Vbeta and 13 Jbeta primers that the PCR ran. As originally analysed: In a later analysis, the count reached about 75 million unique TCR beta chains, with roughly 9.9 million shared. Measured with immunoSEQ multiplex PCR; TCRdb has only the in-frame clones, and not every one. D and trimming were read from the DNA, whereas the V and J calls and clone size are those reported in that table. This sample's clone table lists 130,000 to 150,000 clones. CDR1 is SGDLS and CDR2 is YYNGEE in the germline V gene. The V end lost 3 bases, the J end lost 7 bases, and 11 bases lay between the germline ends. The CDR3 runs 13 residues. Notes on this clone: Antigen unknown.

Study-level results: Most TCR sequences were rare, but some public TCRs occurred in many donors. Researchers counted roughly 150 TCR beta chains as cytomegalovirus-associated.

The rearrangement links TRBV9 to TRBJ2-1, with D possibly matching TRBD2 (6 bases). The sequence came from a male donor in good health and CMV-seronegative. Sequencing was done on a sample of PBMCs. The CDR3 region has the DNA TGTGCCAGCAGCGGAGGGGCGGGGAATGAGCAGTTCTTC. Encoded protein: CASSGGAGNEQFF.